The rows below give T cell receptor beta chains drawn from one sample of a study of T-cell memory formation after mild COVID-19. Via MiXCR, TCRdb re-called the 5' RACE reads, giving one row per CDR3 protein. The sample has 400,000 to 500,000 distinct CDR3 sequences, 20% seen once. Sequencing input: PBMCs or a T cell subset sorted from them (not recorded which). The receptors were sampled from an adult woman who had mild COVID-19 (a few samples of this study predate the infection). Cell type and time point are not known. CDR3s include the opening cysteine and the closing phenylalanine or tryptophan. A D gene is named only where the DNA matches it firmly. Clone size is shown for a subset of rows, as once, few, many or a class of expanded clone.

j_gene: TRBJ2-7; d_gene: .; abundance: .; v_gene: TRBV27; CDR3nt: TGTGCCAGCAGACCCTCAGGGAGTGGGGGCGAGCAGTACTTC; CDR3aa: CASRPSGSGGEQYF
j_gene: TRBJ1-4; d_gene: TRBD1; abundance: few; v_gene: TRBV12-3/TRBV12-4; CDR3nt: TGTGCCAGCAGTTTTGGGACAGGGATAAATGAAAAACTGTTTTTT; CDR3aa: CASSFGTGINEKLFF
j_gene: TRBJ2-7; d_gene: .; abundance: .; v_gene: TRBV11-3; CDR3nt: TGTGCCAGCAGCGACGGGGCTTCTTACGAGCAGTACTTC; CDR3aa: CASSDGASYEQYF
j_gene: TRBJ2-7; d_gene: TRBD1; abundance: few; v_gene: TRBV24-1; CDR3nt: TGTGCCACCGCCGGGACAGGGGGCTACGAGCAGTACTTC; CDR3aa: CATAGTGGYEQYF
j_gene: TRBJ2-5; d_gene: TRBD1; abundance: few; v_gene: TRBV6-1; CDR3nt: TGTGCCAGCACGACTGAAACAGGGGGCTGGGAGACCCAGTACTTC; CDR3aa: CASTTETGGWETQYF
j_gene: TRBJ2-7; d_gene: TRBD1; abundance: few; v_gene: TRBV5-1; CDR3nt: TGCGCCAGCAGCAACAGGGGGCCGACCTACGAGCAGTACTTC; CDR3aa: CASSNRGPTYEQYF
j_gene: TRBJ2-6; d_gene: .; abundance: few; v_gene: TRBV6-6; CDR3nt: TGTGCCAGCAGTCCAGAGGGGGGCCGGGCCAACGTCCTGACTTTC; CDR3aa: CASSPEGGRANVLTF
j_gene: TRBJ1-1; d_gene: .; abundance: .; v_gene: TRBV20-1; CDR3nt: TGCAGTGCTGAAGACGGGGGCAGGGGTCCCACTGAAGCTTTCTTT; CDR3aa: CSAEDGGRGPTEAFF
j_gene: TRBJ1-1; d_gene: .; abundance: .; v_gene: TRBV5-1; CDR3nt: TGCGCCAGCAGCTTGGAGCAGGCACTCACGAACACTGAAGCTTTCTTT; CDR3aa: CASSLEQALTNTEAFF
j_gene: TRBJ1-5; d_gene: TRBD1; abundance: few; v_gene: TRBV4-1; CDR3nt: TGCGCCAGCAGCCAAGTAGGAACTCGCCAGGGGGGCAATCAGCCCCAGCATTTT; CDR3aa: CASSQVGTRQGGNQPQHF
j_gene: TRBJ2-2; d_gene: TRBD1; abundance: few; v_gene: TRBV20-1; CDR3nt: TGCAGTGCAGGGACAGGGAGATCCGGGGAGCTGTTTTTT; CDR3aa: CSAGTGRSGELFF
j_gene: TRBJ1-1; d_gene: .; abundance: .; v_gene: TRBV12-3/TRBV12-4; CDR3nt: TGTGCCAGCAGTCTCCAGGAGAAGCCCGAAGCTTTCTTT; CDR3aa: CASSLQEKPEAFF
j_gene: TRBJ2-1; d_gene: TRBD1; abundance: few; v_gene: TRBV29-1; CDR3nt: TGCAGCGTTGACGGGACAGGGGGTAAGAATGAGCAGTTCTTC; CDR3aa: CSVDGTGGKNEQFF
j_gene: TRBJ2-1; d_gene: .; abundance: .; v_gene: TRBV12-3/TRBV12-4; CDR3nt: TGTGCCAGCAACATCGCCTATTACAATGAGCAGTTCTTC; CDR3aa: CASNIAYYNEQFF
j_gene: TRBJ1-1; d_gene: .; abundance: .; v_gene: TRBV7-3; CDR3nt: TGTGCCAGCAGCTTAGAAGGGCTAGGGGGAAACACTGAAGCTTTCTTT; CDR3aa: CASSLEGLGGNTEAFF
j_gene: TRBJ2-7; d_gene: .; abundance: .; v_gene: TRBV7-9; CDR3nt: TGTGCCAGCAGCTCTGACCGACGGGCCCCCTACTACGAGCAGTACTTC; CDR3aa: CASSSDRRAPYYEQYF
j_gene: TRBJ1-1; d_gene: .; abundance: .; v_gene: TRBV19; CDR3nt: TGTGCCAGTAGCCAGGGAGGGGGAGCTTTCTTT; CDR3aa: CASSQGGGAFF
j_gene: TRBJ1-1; d_gene: .; abundance: .; v_gene: TRBV27; CDR3nt: TGTGCCAGCAGGAAAGAGGGTTGGGGCCTTGGAAACACTGAAGCTTTCTTT; CDR3aa: CASRKEGWGLGNTEAFF
j_gene: TRBJ2-1; d_gene: .; abundance: few; v_gene: TRBV27; CDR3nt: TGTGCCAGCAGTATCACAGGGTATGAGCAGTTCTTC; CDR3aa: CASSITGYEQFF
j_gene: TRBJ1-2; d_gene: .; abundance: few; v_gene: TRBV27; CDR3nt: TGTGCCAGCAGTTTAACCAGGGCATATGGCTACACCTTC; CDR3aa: CASSLTRAYGYTF
j_gene: TRBJ2-7; d_gene: .; abundance: few; v_gene: TRBV18; CDR3nt: TGTGCCAGCTCACTCTACCAGGGGTACGAGCAGTACTTC; CDR3aa: CASSLYQGYEQYF
j_gene: TRBJ2-1; d_gene: TRBD2; abundance: .; v_gene: TRBV7-9; CDR3nt: TGTGCCAGCAGCTTAGCCGCGGGAGCCGGAGTCTATGAGCAGTTCTTC; CDR3aa: CASSLAAGAGVYEQFF
j_gene: TRBJ2-1; d_gene: TRBD2; abundance: many; v_gene: TRBV7-9; CDR3nt: TGTGCCAGCAGCGTGAATTCGGGAGGGTACAATGAGCAGTTCTTC; CDR3aa: CASSVNSGGYNEQFF
j_gene: TRBJ2-7; d_gene: .; abundance: .; v_gene: TRBV5-6; CDR3nt: TGTGCCAGCACCCAGGACAGTTCCTACGAGCAGTACTTC; CDR3aa: CASTQDSSYEQYF
j_gene: TRBJ1-2; d_gene: .; abundance: few; v_gene: TRBV7-9; CDR3nt: TGTGCCAGCAGGGGGGGTGGAGAAAACTATGGCTACACCTTC; CDR3aa: CASRGGGENYGYTF
j_gene: TRBJ2-1; d_gene: .; abundance: few; v_gene: TRBV5-1; CDR3nt: TGCGCCAGCCGGATCTCCTACAATGAGCAGTTCTTC; CDR3aa: CASRISYNEQFF
j_gene: TRBJ2-2; d_gene: TRBD1; abundance: many; v_gene: TRBV3-1; CDR3nt: TGTGCCAGCAGCCAAAGTGAGTCCCCCGACAGGGCTCCCGGGGAGCTGTTTTTT; CDR3aa: CASSQSESPDRAPGELFF
j_gene: TRBJ2-1; d_gene: TRBD2; abundance: .; v_gene: TRBV20-1; CDR3nt: TGCAGTGCTAGAGACCTAACCGGCGCTAGCGGGAGAAGTGAGCAGTTCTTC; CDR3aa: CSARDLTGASGRSEQFF
j_gene: TRBJ2-3; d_gene: .; abundance: .; v_gene: TRBV5-1; CDR3nt: TGCGCCAGCAGCTCCCGGGGGTTCCAAACAGATACGCAGTATTTT; CDR3aa: CASSSRGFQTDTQYF
j_gene: TRBJ1-3; d_gene: TRBD1; abundance: .; v_gene: TRBV20-1; CDR3nt: TGCAGTGCTAGAACGGGACAGGGCTCTGGAAACACCATATATTTT; CDR3aa: CSARTGQGSGNTIYF
j_gene: TRBJ2-5; d_gene: .; abundance: few; v_gene: TRBV9; CDR3nt: TGTGCCAGCAGCGTGACAAACCAAGAGACCCAGTACTTC; CDR3aa: CASSVTNQETQYF
j_gene: TRBJ1-2; d_gene: TRBD1; abundance: .; v_gene: TRBV30; CDR3nt: TGTGCCTGGACCCAGGGACAGGGGGAAGGCTACACCTTC; CDR3aa: CAWTQGQGEGYTF
j_gene: TRBJ2-4; d_gene: .; abundance: few; v_gene: TRBV20-1; CDR3nt: TGCAGTGCTAGAGTCGCGGAACCAGCCAAAAACATTCAGTACTTC; CDR3aa: CSARVAEPAKNIQYF
j_gene: TRBJ2-2; d_gene: .; abundance: few; v_gene: TRBV12-3/TRBV12-4; CDR3nt: TGTGCCAGCAGTTTAGGGGATTACTACACCGGGGAGCTGTTTTTT; CDR3aa: CASSLGDYYTGELFF
j_gene: TRBJ1-2; d_gene: .; abundance: many; v_gene: TRBV29-1; CDR3nt: TGCAGCGCAACGAGGGACCTCTCATATGGCTACACCTTC; CDR3aa: CSATRDLSYGYTF
j_gene: TRBJ1-1; d_gene: TRBD1; abundance: .; v_gene: TRBV9; CDR3nt: TGTGCCAGCAGCGGCCGACAGGGGGAGAACACTGAAGCTTTCTTT; CDR3aa: CASSGRQGENTEAFF
j_gene: TRBJ2-1; d_gene: .; abundance: few; v_gene: TRBV9; CDR3nt: TGTGCCAGCAGCGTAGGTAGCGGAGTCTACAATGAGCAGTTCTTC; CDR3aa: CASSVGSGVYNEQFF
j_gene: TRBJ2-2; d_gene: .; abundance: many; v_gene: TRBV6-5; CDR3nt: TGTGCCAGCAGTTCCAGGCGAGCGGGCGGGGAGCTGTTTTTT; CDR3aa: CASSSRRAGGELFF
j_gene: TRBJ2-1; d_gene: .; abundance: .; v_gene: TRBV25-1; CDR3nt: TGTGCCAGCAGTGATACAGGTAGGGGTGAGCAGTTCTTC; CDR3aa: CASSDTGRGEQFF
j_gene: TRBJ2-2; d_gene: .; abundance: .; v_gene: TRBV4-2; CDR3nt: TGTGCCAGCAGCCAAACCTTCCAAGTCACCGGGGAGCTGTTTTTT; CDR3aa: CASSQTFQVTGELFF
j_gene: TRBJ2-7; d_gene: .; abundance: few; v_gene: TRBV5-1; CDR3nt: TGCGCCAGCAGCTTTCCCGGGACTCGTAGCTCCTACGAGCAGTACTTC; CDR3aa: CASSFPGTRSSYEQYF
j_gene: TRBJ2-2; d_gene: TRBD1; abundance: few; v_gene: TRBV9; CDR3nt: TGTGCCAGCAGCCCCCGGACAGGGAAAAACACCGGGGAGCTGTTTTTT; CDR3aa: CASSPRTGKNTGELFF
j_gene: TRBJ2-3; d_gene: TRBD1; abundance: .; v_gene: TRBV6-5; CDR3nt: TGTGCCAGCAGTTACTCGGCGGTTGACAGGGTTGGGGAAGATACGCAGTATTTT; CDR3aa: CASSYSAVDRVGEDTQYF
j_gene: TRBJ1-1; d_gene: .; abundance: few; v_gene: TRBV7-9; CDR3nt: TGTGCCATCGGAGTAATAAGCAGGACGGGGCCGATGAACACTGAAGCTTTCTTT; CDR3aa: CAIGVISRTGPMNTEAFF
j_gene: TRBJ2-7; d_gene: TRBD1; abundance: .; v_gene: TRBV29-1; CDR3nt: TGCAGCGTTGGGGACAGGGTGTACGAGCAGTACTTC; CDR3aa: CSVGDRVYEQYF
j_gene: TRBJ2-7; d_gene: TRBD1; abundance: .; v_gene: TRBV29-1; CDR3nt: TGCAGCGTTGAAGACGCCGGACAGGGCAACGACTACGAGCAGTACTTC; CDR3aa: CSVEDAGQGNDYEQYF
j_gene: TRBJ1-2; d_gene: .; abundance: .; v_gene: TRBV5-1; CDR3nt: TGCGCCAGCAGCTTGCGGACAGCTAACTATGGCTACACCTTC; CDR3aa: CASSLRTANYGYTF
j_gene: TRBJ1-1; d_gene: .; abundance: few; v_gene: TRBV12-3/TRBV12-4; CDR3nt: TGTGCCAGCAGTCCGCCGGGTAGGGGAGGAGGCACTGAAGCTTTCTTT; CDR3aa: CASSPPGRGGGTEAFF
j_gene: TRBJ1-4; d_gene: .; abundance: .; v_gene: TRBV5-5; CDR3nt: TGTGCCAGCAGTAGAAGCCCCAGTGCAACTAATGAAAAACTGTTTTTT; CDR3aa: CASSRSPSATNEKLFF
j_gene: TRBJ2-3; d_gene: TRBD2; abundance: many; v_gene: TRBV11-2; CDR3nt: TGTGCCAGCAGCCTAAAAGCGGGAGGGCCAATAGATACGCAGTATTTT; CDR3aa: CASSLKAGGPIDTQYF
j_gene: TRBJ2-7; d_gene: TRBD1; abundance: .; v_gene: TRBV27; CDR3nt: TGTGCCAGCAGTCTATACTCAGGGGGCCCCTCCTACGAGCAGTACTTC; CDR3aa: CASSLYSGGPSYEQYF
j_gene: TRBJ2-3; d_gene: .; abundance: .; v_gene: TRBV12-3/TRBV12-4; CDR3nt: TGTGCCAGCTGGATCATGAGTGCCGGTACGCAGTATTTT; CDR3aa: CASWIMSAGTQYF
j_gene: TRBJ2-7; d_gene: .; abundance: .; v_gene: TRBV4-1; CDR3nt: TGCGCCAGCAGCCAAGTTGTAGGGAGTTGGGAGCAGTACTTC; CDR3aa: CASSQVVGSWEQYF
j_gene: TRBJ1-2; d_gene: .; abundance: .; v_gene: TRBV4-3; CDR3nt: TGCGCCAGCAGCCAAGACACGGCCAACTATGGCTACACCTTC; CDR3aa: CASSQDTANYGYTF
j_gene: TRBJ2-4; d_gene: .; abundance: .; v_gene: TRBV7-2; CDR3nt: TGTGCCAGCAGCTTTACGAGAGTGGATGACATTCAGTACTTC; CDR3aa: CASSFTRVDDIQYF
j_gene: TRBJ2-7; d_gene: .; abundance: .; v_gene: TRBV4-1; CDR3nt: TGCGCCAGCAGCCAGGTCCATGAGGACTACGAGCAGTACTTC; CDR3aa: CASSQVHEDYEQYF
j_gene: TRBJ1-6; d_gene: TRBD1; abundance: .; v_gene: TRBV28; CDR3nt: TGTGCCAGCAGCCCTTCGACAGGGATAAATTCACCCCTCCACTTT; CDR3aa: CASSPSTGINSPLHF